Listed here are 17 T cell receptor beta chains from one sample, sequenced in a study of cytomegalovirus exposure and HLA in healthy donors. The PCR ran on 60 Vbeta and 13 Jbeta primers. Produced via immunoSEQ multiplex PCR; TCRdb's table is partial and in-frame only. The table records approximately 200,000 clones, approximately 80% of them present only once. The specimen sequenced was PBMCs. Source of these receptors: a girl aged 2 to 9 in good health and CMV-seronegative.

The chain couples TRBV6-5 to TRBJ1-2; TRBD1 matches 7 bases. The CDR3 is 12 residues long. Germline CDR1 is MNHEY and CDR2 is SVGAGI. Trimming removed 0 bases from V and 8 bases from J; junction bases left unmatched: 0. In DNA form, the CDR3 reads TGTGCCAGCAGTTACTCGACAGGGGGCTACACCTTC. Its translation: CASSYSTGGYTF.

In this sample, this clone turned up a few times. The chain combines TRBV6-6 with TRBJ1-1; 7 bases map to TRBD1. CDR3 length: 13 residues. From germline, CDR1 is MNHNY and CDR2 SVGAGI (reference sequence). V trimming: 6 bases; J trimming: 0 bases; junction bases outside the gene matches: 1. The CDR3 sequence: CASSQGVNTEAFF. The CDR3 nucleotides read TGTGCCAGCAGCCAGGGGGTGAACACTGAAGCTTTCTTT.

As to this clone: A read error may account for a junction end that differs from germline. The J gene is TRBJ1-4, the V gene TRBV7-9; D is possibly TRBD1 (6 bases). The CDR3 has 16 residues. Germline V gene data show CDR1 as SEHNR and CDR2 as FQNEAQ (reference sequence). The DNA of the CDR3 is TGTTCCAGCAGCTTAGAAGAGGGACATCTTAATGAAAAACTGTTTTTT. The encoded protein is CSSSLEEGHLNEKLFF. Based on the CDR3 plus reference TRBV7-9 and TRBJ1-4, the full variable domain is DTGVSQNPRHKITKRGQNVTFRCDPISEHNRLYWYRQTLGQGPEFLTYFQNEAQLEKSRLLSDRFSAERPKGSFSTLEIQRTEQGDSAMYLCSSSLEEGHLNEKLFFGSGTQLSVL.

The chain joins TRBV28 to TRBJ2-1; 14 bases are a match to TRBD2. The trim removed 5 bases at V and 15 bases at J, leaving 6 bases unmatched. CDR3 length: 13 residues. Germline V gene data show CDR1 as MDHEN and CDR2 as SYDVKM. CDR3 residues: CASSGLAGGGAFF. The CDR3 DNA sequence: TGTGCCAGCAGTGGACTAGCGGGAGGAGGGGCGTTCTTC. The variable domain in full, completed from reference TRBV28 and TRBJ2-1, reads DVKVTQSSRYLVKRTGEKVFLECVQDMDHENMFWYRQDPGLGLRLIYFSYDVKMKEKGDIPEGYSVSREKKERFSLILESASTNQTSMYLCASSGLAGGGAFFGPGTRLTVL.

This chain uses TRBV27 with TRBJ2-3; D is uncertain. The CDR3 covers 13 residues. Germline V gene data show CDR1 as MNHEY and CDR2 as SMNVEV (reference sequence). Trimming stripped 6 bases from V and 2 bases from J, with 9 bases between. The CDR3 reads CASRTILTDTQYF. The CDR3, as DNA: TGTGCCAGCAGAACAATCCTCACAGATACGCAGTATTTT.

The V gene is TRBV5-1, the J gene TRBJ2-1, with 7 bases aligning to TRBD2. Germline V CDR1 and CDR2: SGHRS, YFSETQ. CDR3 size: 14 residues. V gave up 4 bases and J gave up 6 bases; unmatched junction bases: 7. The CDR3 DNA reads TGCGCCAGCAGCGTGGGCGGGGGATTCAATGAGCAGTTCTTC. Protein: CASSVGGGFNEQFF.

J is TRBJ2-1 and V is TRBV5-4, with D possibly matching TRBD2 (5 bases). This CDR3 is built from 15 residues. The V end lost 0 bases, the J end lost 8 bases, and 15 bases lay between the germline ends. Looked up from germline, CDR1 is SGHNT and CDR2 is YYREEE (reference sequence). The CDR3 DNA follows: TGTGCCAGCAGCTTGGCAGCGGCTCTTGGGGATGAGCAGTTCTTC. Translating gives CASSLAAALGDEQFF. The whole variable domain, remainder taken from reference TRBV5-4 and TRBJ2-1, is ETGVTQSPTHLIKTRGQQVTLRCSSQSGHNTVSWYQQALGQGPQFIFQYYREEENGRGNFPPRFSGLQFPNYSSELNVNALELDDSALYLCASSLAAALGDEQFFGPGTRLTVL.

The chain links TRBV11-2 to TRBJ1-1; perhaps TRBD1 as D (6 bases). V was trimmed by 5 bases and J by 7 bases, leaving 20 bases between them. This CDR3 contains 15 residues. Per the germline V gene, CDR1 is SGHAT and CDR2 is FQNNGV. This CDR3 reads CASSPLPSGQIEAFF. The CDR3 nucleotides are TGTGCCAGCAGCCCCCTCCCGTCCGGACAGATTGAAGCTTTCTTT. The full variable domain, in which reference TRBV11-2 and TRBJ1-1 provide the parts outside the CDR3, is EAGVAQSPRYKIIEKRQSVAFWCNPISGHATLYWYQQILGQGPKLLIQFQNNGVVDDSQLPKDRFSAERLKGVDSTLKIQPAKLEDSAVYLCASSPLPSGQIEAFFGQGTRLTVV.

V and J are TRBV9 and TRBJ1-2, with 8 bases identical to TRBD1. V dropped 4 bases and J dropped 1; count of bases not matched to a gene: 6. Germline-derived CDR1 and CDR2 are SGDLS and YYNGEE. The CDR3 length is 15 residues. CDR3 protein: CASSPEGTGNYGYTF. CDR3 DNA: TGTGCCAGCAGCCCTGAAGGGACAGGTAACTATGGCTACACCTTC.

The rearrangement uses TRBV5-6 and TRBJ2-1, with D unclear. Trimming left V 4 bases short and J 0 bases short, with 11 bases between. Germline-derived CDR1 and CDR2 are SGHDT and YYEEEE. This CDR3 is built from 15 residues. CDR3 coding DNA: TGTGCCAGCAGCCCGACGTGGAGCTCCTACAATGAGCAGTTCTTC. Encoded protein: CASSPTWSSYNEQFF.

The V call is TRBV5-4, the J call TRBJ1-1; D remains ambiguous. Germline-derived CDR1 and CDR2 are SGHNT and YYREEE (reference sequence). This CDR3 is built from 13 residues. The germline V and J ends were trimmed by 0 bases and 1 base, with 4 bases remaining between them. Written as DNA, the CDR3 is TGTGCCAGCAGCTTGGTAGCGAACACTGAAGCTTTCTTT. Translation: CASSLVANTEAFF. Based on the CDR3 plus reference TRBV5-4 and TRBJ1-1, the full variable domain is ETGVTQSPTHLIKTRGQQVTLRCSSQSGHNTVSWYQQALGQGPQFIFQYYREEENGRGNFPPRFSGLQFPNYSSELNVNALELDDSALYLCASSLVANTEAFFGQGTRLTVV.

J is TRBJ2-1 and V is TRBV10-3, with 9 bases matching TRBD2. V was pared by 0 bases and J by 6 bases, with 6 bases of the junction left unmatched. The CDR3 loop spans 16 amino acids. Per the germline V gene, CDR1 is ENHRY and CDR2 is SYGVKD. The CDR3 sequence is CAISESISGSANEQFF. CDR3 sequence (DNA): TGTGCCATCAGTGAGTCGATTAGCGGGAGTGCCAATGAGCAGTTCTTC.

The chain joins TRBV5-1 to TRBJ2-1; 9 bases are a match to TRBD2. The CDR3 totals 15 residues. Germline values: CDR1 SGHRS, CDR2 YFSETQ. Unmatched junction bases numbered 5, after V lost 3 bases and J lost 4 bases. As DNA, the CDR3 is TGCGCCAGCAGCTCTGGCGCGGGGGGGTACAATGAGCAGTTCTTC. This gives the protein CASSSGAGGYNEQFF.

This rearrangement joins TRBV4-1 to TRBJ1-2, with a tentative D call TRBD1 (5 bases). The CDR3 is 14 amino acids. Per the germline V gene, CDR1 is MGHRA and CDR2 is YSYEKL. V was shortened by 3 bases and J by 6 bases, with 14 bases between the two germline ends. The CDR3 reads CASSHLEGGDGYTF. CDR3 sequence (DNA): TGCGCCAGCAGCCACTTAGAAGGAGGGGATGGCTACACCTTC.

As to this clone: The identical CDR3 is also encoded by other nucleotide sequences in the sample. V gene TRBV7-9 combines with J gene TRBJ1-1; 8 nucleotides match TRBD1. V lost 2 bases and J lost 4; bases outside the gene matches: 0. The germline V gene encodes CDR1 SEHNR and CDR2 FQNEAQ (reference sequence). The CDR3 consists of 13 residues. In nucleotides, the CDR3 is TGTGCCAGCAGCTTACAGGGGGCCACTGAAGCTTTCTTT. Protein product: CASSLQGATEAFF.

V and J are TRBV6-1 and TRBJ2-5, with 8 bases identical to TRBD2. This CDR3 region has 15 residues. The V gene end was trimmed by 1 base and the J gene end by 7 bases; junction bases not matched to a gene: 8. Germline V CDR1 and CDR2: MNHNS, SASEGT. CDR3 sequence (DNA): TGTGCCAGCAGTGAAGTTCCCGGGGGGGACGCGACCCAGTACTTC. Amino acid sequence: CASSEVPGGDATQYF.

This clone was counted only a few times. The chain employs TRBV14 and TRBJ1-4, with a weak D call TRBD1 (6 bases). V was pared by 3 bases and J by 10 bases, with 12 bases between. The CDR3 is 13 residues long. Per germline, CDR1 SGHDN and CDR2 FVKESK. The CDR3 nucleotides are TGTGCCAGCAGCCACGCAGGGGTCGGAAAACTGTTTTTT. This sequence encodes CASSHAGVGKLFF.